This passage covers 2 T cell receptor beta chains from one sample sequenced in a study of T cells in localized non-small cell lung cancer. Clones were read by immunoSEQ multiplex PCR, and TCRdb kept only the in-frame ones, dropping some. This table holds about 24,000 clones, around 88% found once. This specimen was peripheral blood mononuclear cells, taken before any cancer treatment. The receptors here all came from a woman aged 40-75 years with stage III lung adenocarcinoma.

The J gene is TRBJ2-5, the V gene TRBV5-4; D assignment may be TRBD1 or TRBD2 (5 bases each). Germline assignment: CDR1 SGHNT and CDR2 YYREEE (reference sequence). Trimming took off 2 bases at V and 5 bases at J, with 7 bases between the two ends. This CDR3 contains 12 residues. CDR3 DNA sequence: TGTGCCAGCAGCTTTGAGGGGGAGACCCAGTACTTC. It yields the protein CASSFEGETQYF. Supplemented by reference TRBV5-4 and TRBJ2-5, the full variable domain reads ETGVTQSPTHLIKTRGQQVTLRCSSQSGHNTVSWYQQALGQGPQFIFQYYREEENGRGNFPPRFSGLQFPNYSSELNVNALELDDSALYLCASSFEGETQYFGPGTRLLVL.

This clone appeared once. The rearrangement uses TRBV5-4 and TRBJ2-7, with 8 bases fitting TRBD1. V lost 4 bases to trimming and J lost 0 bases; unmatched junction nucleotides: 3. CDR3 length: 14 amino acids. Germline V lookup: CDR1 SGHNT, CDR2 YYREEE (reference sequence). CDR3 sequence reads: CASSRGTGSYEQYF. CDR3 DNA sequence: TGTGCCAGCAGCCGCGGGACAGGCTCCTACGAGCAGTACTTC.